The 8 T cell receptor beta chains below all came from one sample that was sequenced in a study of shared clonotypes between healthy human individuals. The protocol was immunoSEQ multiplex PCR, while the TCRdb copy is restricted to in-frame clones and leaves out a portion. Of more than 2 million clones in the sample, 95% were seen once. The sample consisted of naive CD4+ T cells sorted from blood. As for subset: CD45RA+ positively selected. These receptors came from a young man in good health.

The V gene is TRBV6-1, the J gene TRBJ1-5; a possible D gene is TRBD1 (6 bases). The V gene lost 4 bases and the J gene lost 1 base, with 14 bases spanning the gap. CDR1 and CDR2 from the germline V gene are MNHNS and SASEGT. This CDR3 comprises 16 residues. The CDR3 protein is CASSGGVGTSNQPQHF. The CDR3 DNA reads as TGTGCCAGCAGTGGTGGTGTCGGGACAAGCAATCAGCCCCAGCATTTT.

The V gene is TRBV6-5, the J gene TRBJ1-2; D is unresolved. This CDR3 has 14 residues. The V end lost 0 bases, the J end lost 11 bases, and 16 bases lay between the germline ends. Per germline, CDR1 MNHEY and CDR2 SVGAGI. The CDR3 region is CASSYSSLIQHYTF. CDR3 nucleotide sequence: TGTGCCAGCAGTTACTCATCCCTGATACAACATTACACCTTC.

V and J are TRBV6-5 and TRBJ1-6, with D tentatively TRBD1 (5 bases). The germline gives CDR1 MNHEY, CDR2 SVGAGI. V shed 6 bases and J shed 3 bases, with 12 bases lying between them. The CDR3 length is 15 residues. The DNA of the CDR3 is TGTGCCAGCAGAAAGCTGCAGGGCTATAATTCACCCCTCCACTTT. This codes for CASRKLQGYNSPLHF.

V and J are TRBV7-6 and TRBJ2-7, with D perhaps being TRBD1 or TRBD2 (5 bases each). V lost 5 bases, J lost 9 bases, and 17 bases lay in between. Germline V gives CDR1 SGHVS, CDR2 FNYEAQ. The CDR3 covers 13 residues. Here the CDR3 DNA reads TGTGCCAGCAGCCTCGGGGCTGCCCTACGGCAGTACTTC. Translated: CASSLGAALRQYF.

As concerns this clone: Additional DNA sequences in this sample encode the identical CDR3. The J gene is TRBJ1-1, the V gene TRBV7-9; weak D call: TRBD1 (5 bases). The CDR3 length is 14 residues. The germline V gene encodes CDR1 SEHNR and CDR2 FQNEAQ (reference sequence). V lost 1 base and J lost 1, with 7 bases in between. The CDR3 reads CASSLERGNTEAFF. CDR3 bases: TGTGCCAGCAGCTTAGAAAGGGGGAACACTGAAGCTTTCTTT. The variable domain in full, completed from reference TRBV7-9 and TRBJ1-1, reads DTGVSQNPRHKITKRGQNVTFRCDPISEHNRLYWYRQTLGQGPEFLTYFQNEAQLEKSRLLSDRFSAERPKGSFSTLEIQRTEQGDSAMYLCASSLERGNTEAFFGQGTRLTVV.

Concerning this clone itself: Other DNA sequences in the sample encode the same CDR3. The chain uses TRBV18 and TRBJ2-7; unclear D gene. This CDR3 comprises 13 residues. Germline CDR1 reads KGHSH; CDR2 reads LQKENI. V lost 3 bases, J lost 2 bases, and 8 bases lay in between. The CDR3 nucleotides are TGTGCCAGCTCACCGGGCCCAACCTACGAGCAGTACTTC. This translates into CASSPGPTYEQYF.

CDR3 sequence reads: CASSVSSASGNTIYF. The CDR3 nucleotides read TGTGCCAGCAGCGTATCCTCTGCCTCTGGAAACACCATATATTTT. V usage is TRBV9 and J usage is TRBJ1-3; unclear D gene. The V end was cut by 1 base, the J end by 0 bases, with 8 bases between. The CDR3 spans 15 residues. The germline V gene encodes CDR1 SGDLS and CDR2 YYNGEE.

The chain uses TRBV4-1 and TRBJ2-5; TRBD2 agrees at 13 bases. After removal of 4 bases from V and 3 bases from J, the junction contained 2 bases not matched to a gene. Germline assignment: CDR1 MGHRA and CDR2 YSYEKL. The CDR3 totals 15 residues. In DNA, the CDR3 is TGCGCCAGCAGCCGCGGACTAGCGGGGGAAGAGACCCAGTACTTC. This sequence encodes CASSRGLAGEETQYF.